Here is one T cell receptor (beta chain) with its context. The protocol was immunoSEQ multiplex PCR, while the TCRdb copy is restricted to in-frame clones and leaves out a portion. Found here are 150,000 to 200,000 clones, roughly 84% of them singletons; the top ten hold about 15%. The data were taken from a study of blood T cell repertoires in COVID-19. The CDR3 covers 13 residues. J gave up 5 bases and V 5 bases, and 4 bases lay outside the gene matches. The chain carries TRBV12-3 or TRBV12-4 and TRBJ1-2, with TRBD1 identical over 8 bases. Sequencing was performed on PBMCs or T cells enriched from blood (not recorded which). This clonotype originated in a man aged 50-59 years who had recovered from COVID-19. The CDR3 coding sequence is TGTGCCAGCAGTCCACGGACAGGGTATGGCTACACCTTC. This encodes CASSPRTGYGYTF.